This record covers a single T cell receptor (beta chain). Its target is unknown. Germline trimming cut 3 bases from V and 3 bases from J; bases unmatched to any gene: 9. Per the germline V gene, CDR1 is SEHNR and CDR2 is FQNEAQ (reference sequence). The CDR3 totals 16 residues. Primers: 60 Vbeta forward and 13 Jbeta reverse. The assay was immunoSEQ multiplex PCR, and TCRdb's table has in-frame clones only and misses some. This table holds some 130,000 clones, roughly 77% found once. The entry originates in a study of cytomegalovirus exposure and HLA in healthy donors. Study details: Of the donors genotyped, approximately 400 in all, 80% to 85% fell in the Caucasian-associated ancestry cluster.

General study results and limits: The later analysis indicated that the majority of CMV-associated TCR beta chains appeared HLA-restricted.

The sample consisted of PBMCs. The chain is built from TRBV7-9 and TRBJ2-7; 9 bases match TRBD1. This receptor was obtained from a man between 25 and 39 years old in good health. DNA for the CDR3: TGTGCCAGCAGCTTCGAGCCGGGACAGGGTGTCTACGAGCAGTACTTC. Protein: CASSFEPGQGVYEQYF.